These T cell receptor beta chains were read from a single sample in a study of Graves' ophthalmopathy and Graves' hyperthyroidism. A single record per CDR3 protein comes from TCRdb applying MiXCR to the multiplex PCR reads. The table includes hundreds of thousands of distinct CDR3 sequences, 22% detected once. The sequenced material came from peripheral blood. Receptors originate from a woman aged 18-29 years with stable Graves' hyperthyroidism. Some clones in this sample may be carry-over from other donors' samples. CDR3s include the opening cysteine and the closing phenylalanine or tryptophan. D genes are given only for firm matches. Clone sizes are given selectively: once, few, many, or a class where the clone is expanded.

clone size,V gene,D gene,J gene,CDR3 protein,CDR3 DNA
.,TRBV6-1,.,TRBJ1-1,CASSERGTEAFF,TGTGCCAGCAGTGAGAGAGGCACTGAAGCTTTCTTT
.,TRBV20-1,TRBD1,TRBJ2-5,CSAMTGGEETQYF,TGCAGTGCTATGACAGGGGGCGAAGAGACCCAGTACTTC
few,TRBV3-1,.,TRBJ1-2,CASSPSPGLVYGYTF,TGTGCCAGCAGCCCATCGCCAGGGTTGGTCTATGGCTACACCTTC
.,TRBV2,.,TRBJ1-1,CASRDENMNTEAFF,TGTGCCAGCCGGGACGAAAATATGAACACTGAAGCTTTCTTT
.,TRBV4-1,.,TRBJ2-5,CASSQDRGGYQETQYF,TGCGCCAGCAGCCAAGACAGGGGGGGCTACCAAGAGACCCAGTACTTC
many,TRBV6-1,.,TRBJ2-6,CASTIGRSGANVLTF,TGTGCCAGCACCATAGGGCGTTCTGGGGCCAACGTCCTGACTTTC
many,TRBV10-2,TRBD1,TRBJ1-2,CASREGQGRNYGYTF,TGCGCCAGCAGAGAAGGACAGGGTCGCAACTATGGCTACACCTTC
.,TRBV19,.,TRBJ1-2,CATLKGAGNYGYTF,TGTGCCACCCTCAAAGGGGCCGGAAACTATGGCTACACCTTC
many,TRBV2,.,TRBJ1-5,CASKRDNQPQHF,TGTGCCAGCAAGAGGGACAATCAGCCCCAGCATTTT
many,TRBV10-3,.,TRBJ1-5,CAISARGKYSNQPQHF,TGTGCCATCAGTGCCCGGGGCAAGTATAGCAATCAGCCCCAGCATTTT
many,TRBV28,.,TRBJ2-7,CASRRQGLAYEQYF,TGTGCCAGCAGGCGACAGGGACTCGCCTACGAGCAGTACTTC
many,TRBV6-1,TRBD2,TRBJ2-5,CASTHSGALQETQYF,TGTGCCAGCACCCATAGCGGGGCCCTCCAAGAGACCCAGTACTTC
.,TRBV2,.,TRBJ2-7,CASSDTGEQYF,TGTGCCAGCAGTGACACGGGCGAGCAGTACTTC
many,TRBV9,.,TRBJ2-7,CASSDGTLPYEQYF,TGTGCCAGCAGCGACGGGACTCTTCCCTACGAGCAGTACTTC
.,TRBV5-1,.,TRBJ1-2,CASSLGGARARGYTF,TGCGCCAGCAGCTTGGGGGGAGCCAGGGCACGTGGCTACACCTTC
.,TRBV12-3/TRBV12-4,.,TRBJ1-1,CASSLGVLEAFF,TGTGCCAGCAGTTTAGGAGTGCTTGAAGCTTTCTTT
.,TRBV5-1,TRBD1,TRBJ2-4,CASSSGTGAKNIKYF,TGCGCCAGCAGCTCAGGGACAGGGGCCAAAAACATTAAGTACTTC
.,TRBV15,.,TRBJ2-5,CATSTAGLDYLQETQYF,TGTGCCACCAGCACTGCGGGACTCGATTACCTGCAGGAGACCCAGTACTTC
.,TRBV20-1,TRBD1,TRBJ1-2,CSANKDRGYGYTF,TGCAGTGCTAATAAGGACAGGGGCTATGGCTACACCTTC
.,TRBV5-1,.,TRBJ1-2,CASSLAQYQHGYTF,TGCGCCAGCAGCTTGGCACAGTACCAACATGGCTACACCTTC
many,TRBV6-1,.,TRBJ2-7,CASSERWGDEQYF,TGTGCCAGCAGTGAAAGATGGGGGGACGAGCAGTACTTC
many,TRBV7-9,.,TRBJ2-5,CASSSRPGDEETQYF,TGTGCCAGCAGCTCCCGCCCGGGGGATGAAGAGACCCAGTACTTC
.,TRBV28,TRBD1,TRBJ1-2,CASSPLIRDRVDYGYTF,TGTGCCAGCAGTCCCCTGATCCGGGACAGGGTGGACTATGGCTACACCTTC
few,TRBV7-8,.,TRBJ2-7,CASSSPPPLLTPYEQYF,TGTGCCAGCAGCTCCCCTCCCCCTCTCCTTACGCCCTACGAGCAGTACTTC
.,TRBV20-1,.,TRBJ1-5,CSAGAGSNQPQHF,TGCAGTGCTGGAGCCGGGAGCAATCAGCCCCAGCATTTT